What follows are 13 T cell receptor beta chains derived from one specimen sequenced in a study of PD-1 blockade in classical Hodgkin lymphoma (dated by TCRdb to about 2020). The library came from the immunoSEQ multiplex PCR assay. What TCRdb holds here is the immuneACCESS table cut down to in-frame rearrangements. Part of the clones is not present; checked against another copy, under half of the missing clones reflect an unresolved V gene, and the others are unexplained. The sample table shows about 96,000 clones, and just over 90% are seen once. The biggest ten clones account for roughly 1.9% of the sample. The sample's time point label is to be understood as: cycle 4 day 1 (C4D1), after around six weeks of nivolumab. Every trial patient had relapsed after autologous stem cell transplantation, and cohorts A, B and C differed in prior brentuximab vedotin exposure. The material was peripheral blood mononuclear cells (PBMCs), obtained before the fourth cycle of nivolumab. Source of these receptors: a human donor with classical Hodgkin lymphoma.

The rearrangement links TRBV9 to TRBJ2-3; TRBD2 agrees at 7 bases. The CDR3 is 15 residues long. The V gene's germline CDR1 is SGDLS and CDR2 YYNGEE. The trim removed 3 bases at V and 3 bases at J, leaving 7 bases unmatched. The CDR3 here is CASSGMTSRTDTQYF. CDR3 bases: TGTGCCAGCAGCGGTATGACTAGCAGGACAGATACGCAGTATTTT. Combining the CDR3 with reference TRBV9 and TRBJ2-3 gives the whole variable domain DSGVTQTPKHLITATGQRVTLRCSPRSGDLSVYWYQQSLDQGLQFLIQYYNGEERAKGNILERFSAQQFPDLHSELNLSSLELGDSALYFCASSGMTSRTDTQYFGPGTRLTVL.

V usage is TRBV28 and J usage is TRBJ2-7; no clear D. Trimming took off 2 bases at V and 4 bases at J, with 21 bases between the two ends. This CDR3 contains 17 residues. Germline CDR1 is MDHEN and CDR2 is SYDVKM. The CDR3 region has the DNA TGTGCCAGCAGTTTAGTCATTTGGGAAGAAGGGTTATACGAGCAGTACTTC. Protein sequence: CASSLVIWEEGLYEQYF.

The genes are TRBV7-8 and TRBJ2-7; D gene unclear. The CDR3 is 14 residues long. Germline-derived CDR1 and CDR2 are SGHVS and FQNEAQ. The germline V and J ends were trimmed by 5 bases and 2 bases, with 13 bases remaining between them. CDR3 loop: CASSQAAPTYEQYF. In nucleotides, the CDR3 is TGTGCCAGCAGCCAGGCGGCGCCGACCTACGAGCAGTACTTC. Variable domain in full (rest from reference TRBV7-8 and TRBJ2-7): GAGVSQSPRYKVAKRGQDVALRCDPISGHVSLFWYQQALGQGPEFLTYFQNEAQLDKSGLPSDRFFAERPEGSVSTLKIQRTQQEDSAVYLCASSQAAPTYEQYFGPGTRLTVT.

CDR3 sequence: CASSVAPVGLRRQYF. CDR3 sequence (DNA): TGTGCCAGCAGCGTAGCCCCCGTGGGCCTTCGGAGGCAGTACTTC. V gene TRBV9 combines with J gene TRBJ2-7; D uncertain. Germline CDR1 SGDLS, CDR2 YYNGEE. This CDR3 contains 15 residues. Trimming removed 0 bases at V and 9 bases at J, with 19 bases between.

V is TRBV7-9 and J is TRBJ2-3; TRBD2 might be the D (6 bases). The germline V and J ends were trimmed by 5 bases and 4 bases, with 13 bases remaining between them. Germline loops: CDR1 SEHNR, CDR2 FQNEAQ (reference sequence). The CDR3 spans 14 residues. CDR3 sequence: CASSTGVGPDTQYF. CDR3 nucleotides: TGTGCCAGCAGCACGGGAGTTGGACCAGATACGCAGTATTTT.

The V gene is TRBV28, the J gene TRBJ2-7, with 12 bases lining up with TRBD2. V lost 6 bases to trimming and J lost 3 bases; unmatched junction nucleotides: 12. The CDR3 contains 17 residues. The germline V gene has CDR1 MDHEN and CDR2 SYDVKM. The CDR3 spells CASSTLVGTSGLYEQYF. CDR3 nucleotides: TGTGCCAGCAGCACCCTAGTGGGGACTAGCGGGCTCTACGAGCAGTACTTC. The whole variable domain, remainder taken from reference TRBV28 and TRBJ2-7, is DVKVTQSSRYLVKRTGEKVFLECVQDMDHENMFWYRQDPGLGLRLIYFSYDVKMKEKGDIPEGYSVSREKKERFSLILESASTNQTSMYLCASSTLVGTSGLYEQYFGPGTRLTVT.

This CDR3 reads CASSEANRVVLSNTEAFF. CDR3 DNA: TGTGCCAGCAGTGAAGCGAACAGGGTTGTTTTGTCGAACACTGAAGCTTTCTTT. This chain links TRBV6-1 with TRBJ1-1; a weak D match, TRBD1 (6 bases). The CDR3 totals 18 residues. V gave up 0 bases and J gave up 1 base, with 18 bases separating them. The V gene's germline CDR1 is MNHNS and CDR2 SASEGT.

This sequence joins TRBV18 and TRBJ2-7; a weak D match, TRBD1 (5 bases). Looked up from germline, CDR1 is KGHSH and CDR2 is LQKENI. The CDR3 has 14 residues. The V gene lost 3 bases and the J gene lost 3 bases, with 12 bases spanning the gap. CDR3 in DNA: TGTGCCAGCTCACCGGCAGGGTCCGGCTACGAGCAGTACTTC. Its protein is CASSPAGSGYEQYF.

The genes are TRBV11-2 and TRBJ2-1; D perhaps matches TRBD2 (6 bases). Germline-derived CDR1 and CDR2 are SGHAT and FQNNGV. CDR3 length: 14 residues. V lost 5 bases and J 5 bases, leaving 13 bases between the germline ends. In nucleotides, the CDR3 is TGTGCCAGCAGCAGGAGAGGAGGGGACAATGAGCAGTTCTTC. It specifies CASSRRGGDNEQFF.

The J gene is TRBJ2-7, the V gene TRBV7-2; 9 bases align to TRBD1. The germline V gene has CDR1 SGHTA and CDR2 FQGNSA. The CDR3 runs 14 residues. J was trimmed by 2 bases and V by 8 bases; bases with no gene match: 7. CDR3 amino acids: CASGRQGGTYEQYF. Written as DNA, the CDR3 is TGTGCCAGCGGCAGACAGGGGGGGACCTACGAGCAGTACTTC. The full variable domain, in which reference TRBV7-2 and TRBJ2-7 provide the parts outside the CDR3, is GAGVSQSPSNKVTEKGKDVELRCDPISGHTALYWYRQSLGQGLEFLIYFQGNSAPDKSGLPSDRFSAERTGGSVSTLTIQRTQQEDSAVYLCASGRQGGTYEQYFGPGTRLTVT.

This CDR3 reads CASSLGNRLVPRNEQYF. CDR3 sequence (DNA): TGTGCCAGCAGCTTAGGAAACCGACTAGTGCCTCGGAACGAGCAGTACTTC. The V call is TRBV11-2, the J call TRBJ2-7, with D possibly matching TRBD2 (6 bases). CDR3 length equals 17 residues. Per the germline V gene, CDR1 is SGHAT and CDR2 is FQNNGV. V shed 1 base and J shed 5 bases, with 21 bases lying between them.

V is TRBV10-3 and J is TRBJ2-1; the D gene could be TRBD1 or TRBD2 (5 bases each). The germline CDR1 and CDR2 sequences are ENHRY and SYGVKD. V gave up 6 bases and J gave up 5 bases, with 20 bases separating them. There are 16 residues in the CDR3. CDR3 residues: CAIRTTTGSTNNEQFF. Written as DNA, the CDR3 is TGTGCCATCAGGACTACAACAGGTTCGACCAACAATGAGCAGTTCTTC.

The chain employs TRBV5-1 and TRBJ2-5; maybe TRBD2 (6 bases). There are 13 residues in the CDR3. Trimming took off 0 bases at V and 5 bases at J, with 8 bases between the two ends. Germline loops: CDR1 SGHRS, CDR2 YFSETQ. The DNA for the CDR3 is TGCGCCAGCAGCTTGGGCGGGGTTGAGACCCAGTACTTC. Protein: CASSLGGVETQYF.